This TCR beta chain was obtained from a study of cytotoxic CD8 clonotypes in ibrutinib-treated CLL. Per the germline V gene, CDR1 is MDHEN and CDR2 is SYDVKM. V was trimmed by 10 bases and J by 3 bases, leaving 8 bases between them. CDR3 length equals 11 residues. Here immunoSEQ multiplex PCR was the method, and the copy in TCRdb shows in-frame clones only, minus some. The sample carries hundreds of thousands of clones, roughly 73% recorded once. The TCR was taken from a human donor with chronic lymphocytic leukemia. The material was PBMCs, obtained after 12 months of ibrutinib treatment. The V gene is TRBV28, the J gene TRBJ2-3, with D uncertain. In DNA form, the CDR3 reads TGTGCCACCCTAAGAACAGATACGCAGTATTTT. It encodes CATLRTDTQYF. The full variable domain, in which reference TRBV28 and TRBJ2-3 provide the parts outside the CDR3, is DVKVTQSSRYLVKRTGEKVFLECVQDMDHENMFWYRQDPGLGLRLIYFSYDVKMKEKGDIPEGYSVSREKKERFSLILESASTNQTSMYLCATLRTDTQYFGPGTRLTVL.